These T cell receptor beta chains were read from a single sample in a study of T cell responses to AZD1222 COVID-19 vaccine. Profiled with immunoSEQ multiplex PCR; TCRdb holds only in-frame clones, not every one. The data show some 120,000 clones, about 91% seen once. The source was peripheral blood, collected on day 0 of AZD1222 vaccination. Source of these receptors: an adult in good health. Each CDR3 is given with its conserved first and last residue. D genes are given only for firm matches. Where a row states a size, it is once, few, many or the class of an expanded clone; other rows omit it.

J: TRBJ1-6; D: NA; V: TRBV5-5; size: NA; length: 14; DNA: TGTGCCAGCAGCATAATGGGCCCGGGTTCACCCCTCCACTTT; CDR3: CASSIMGPGSPLHF
J: TRBJ2-3; D: NA; V: TRBV5-1; size: NA; length: 14; DNA: TGCGCCAGCGCGGAGGGGATAGGGTCGGATACGCAGTATTTT; CDR3: CASAEGIGSDTQYF
J: TRBJ2-5; D: NA; V: TRBV18; size: NA; length: 13; DNA: TGTGCCAGCTCACCAATATTTTCAGAGACCCAGTACTTC; CDR3: CASSPIFSETQYF
J: TRBJ1-2; D: TRBD1; V: TRBV5-1; size: once; length: 15; DNA: TGCGCCAGCAGCCTTGGGACAGGGGCAATATATGGCTACACCTTC; CDR3: CASSLGTGAIYGYTF
J: TRBJ1-1; D: NA; V: TRBV19; size: NA; length: 15; DNA: TGTGCCAGTAACATTCGGGGACTCAGGGGCCTTGAAGCTTTCTTT; CDR3: CASNIRGLRGLEAFF
J: TRBJ2-4; D: NA; V: TRBV5-1; size: NA; length: 16; DNA: TGCGCCAGCAGCTCTACAGGGGGGGTAGCCAAAAACATTCAGTACTTC; CDR3: CASSSTGGVAKNIQYF
J: TRBJ1-1; D: TRBD1; V: TRBV30; size: NA; length: 13; DNA: TGTGCCTGGAGTCCAGGACAGGGCCGTGTAGCTTTCTTT; CDR3: CAWSPGQGRVAFF
J: TRBJ1-5; D: NA; V: TRBV19; size: NA; length: 14; DNA: TGTGCCAGTACCAAACAGGGTCCAGGTCAGCCCCAGCATTTT; CDR3: CASTKQGPGQPQHF
J: TRBJ1-2; D: NA; V: TRBV30; size: NA; length: 13; DNA: TGTGCCTGGAGTGTAAACAGGGTGGGAGGCTACACCTTC; CDR3: CAWSVNRVGGYTF
J: TRBJ2-1; D: NA; V: TRBV4-1; size: NA; length: 16; DNA: TGCGCCAGCAGCCAGCCAGGACTAAAGATCGTCAATGAGCAGTTCTTC; CDR3: CASSQPGLKIVNEQFF
J: TRBJ2-7; D: TRBD2; V: TRBV19; size: NA; length: 17; DNA: TGTGCCAGTAGTCCGTTTACCCCGACCGCGGGAGAAGACGAGCAGTACTTC; CDR3: CASSPFTPTAGEDEQYF
J: TRBJ2-2; D: NA; V: TRBV2; size: NA; length: 14; DNA: TGTGCCAGCAGTGAAGCGAGGCAGACCGGGGAGCTGTTTTTT; CDR3: CASSEARQTGELFF
J: TRBJ2-2; D: TRBD2; V: TRBV7-2; size: NA; length: 17; DNA: TGTGCCAGCAGCTTAAGGCTAGCGGGTTCTCTCGGCGGGGAGCTGTTTTTT; CDR3: CASSLRLAGSLGGELFF
J: TRBJ1-5; D: NA; V: TRBV18; size: NA; length: 15; DNA: TGTGCCAGCTCACCAGGCCCCGTAAGGGGTCAGCCCCAGCATTTT; CDR3: CASSPGPVRGQPQHF
J: TRBJ1-1; D: TRBD1; V: TRBV19; size: NA; length: 13; DNA: TGTGCCAGTACGGGACAGACGAACACTGAAGCTTTCTTT; CDR3: CASTGQTNTEAFF
J: TRBJ2-2; D: TRBD1; V: TRBV5-6; size: NA; length: 14; DNA: TGTGCCAGCAGTCCCGACAGGGCCACCGGGGAGCTGTTTTTT; CDR3: CASSPDRATGELFF
J: TRBJ1-4; D: NA; V: TRBV19; size: NA; length: 14; DNA: TGTGCCAGTAGTATGATGGATTTACGTGAAAAACTGTTTTTT; CDR3: CASSMMDLREKLFF
J: TRBJ2-7; D: NA; V: TRBV29-1; size: once; length: 14; DNA: TGCAGCGTTGCGGTTCCAGTCGGGGCCTACGAGCAGTACTTC; CDR3: CSVAVPVGAYEQYF
J: TRBJ1-2; D: NA; V: TRBV9; size: once; length: 17; DNA: TGTGCCAGCAGCCCATCGAGGACGAACTATGCTAACTATGGCTACACCTTC; CDR3: CASSPSRTNYANYGYTF
J: TRBJ1-5; D: NA; V: TRBV12-5; size: NA; length: 13; DNA: TGTGCTAGTGGTTTTCAGGGGACTCAGCCCCAGCATTTT; CDR3: CASGFQGTQPQHF
J: TRBJ2-1; D: TRBD2; V: TRBV9; size: NA; length: 16; DNA: TGTGCCAGCAGCCCACGAGCGGGAGGTTCCTACAATGAGCAGTTCTTC; CDR3: CASSPRAGGSYNEQFF
J: TRBJ1-2; D: TRBD1; V: TRBV2; size: NA; length: 15; DNA: TGTGCCAGCAGCCCCTCTCGACAGGGTCGCTATGGCTACACCTTC; CDR3: CASSPSRQGRYGYTF
J: TRBJ2-2; D: TRBD2; V: TRBV3-1/TRBV3-2; size: NA; length: 14; DNA: TGTGCCAGCAGCCAAAGGAGGGAGGGCGGGGAGCTGTTTTTT; CDR3: CASSQRREGGELFF
J: TRBJ1-1; D: TRBD1; V: TRBV19; size: once; length: 18; DNA: TGTGCCAGTAGTAGAAGGGGACAGGGGAGGCCCTTGAACACTGAAGCTTTCTTT; CDR3: CASSRRGQGRPLNTEAFF
J: TRBJ1-2; D: TRBD1; V: TRBV6-5; size: NA; length: 14; DNA: TGTGCCAGCAGTTACTCAACAGGGGGCGGCGGCTACACCTTC; CDR3: CASSYSTGGGGYTF
J: TRBJ1-6; D: NA; V: TRBV5-1; size: few; length: 15; DNA: TGCGCCAGCAGCTTGGCCCTTCCGGCAAATTCACCCCTCCACTTT; CDR3: CASSLALPANSPLHF
J: TRBJ1-2; D: NA; V: TRBV7-2; size: once; length: 13; DNA: TGTGCCAGCAGCTTAGTGACGCACTATGGCTACACCTTC; CDR3: CASSLVTHYGYTF
J: TRBJ2-3; D: NA; V: TRBV3-1/TRBV3-2; size: NA; length: 15; DNA: TGTGCCAGCAGCCAAACCGGGATGGGCACGGATACGCAGTATTTT; CDR3: CASSQTGMGTDTQYF
J: TRBJ1-2; D: NA; V: TRBV5-1; size: NA; length: 15; DNA: TGCGCCAGCAGCGTCGACGACTCTCTCGGGTATGGCTACACCTTC; CDR3: CASSVDDSLGYGYTF
J: TRBJ2-7; D: TRBD2; V: TRBV9; size: NA; length: 17; DNA: TGTGCCAGCAGCCACAAGCCGGGACTAGCGGACTCCTACGAGCAGTACTTC; CDR3: CASSHKPGLADSYEQYF
J: TRBJ2-3; D: NA; V: TRBV21-1; size: NA; length: 13; DNA: TGTGCCAGCAGCGGATCAAGCACAGATACGCAGTATTTT; CDR3: CASSGSSTDTQYF
J: TRBJ2-5; D: NA; V: TRBV5-1; size: once; length: 13; DNA: TGCGCCAGCAGCTTGGGTGCGGAAGAGACCCAGTACTTC; CDR3: CASSLGAEETQYF
J: TRBJ1-6; D: NA; V: TRBV7-8; size: NA; length: 14; DNA: TGTGCCAGCAGCTTAGCCCCCCTTGTGGGGCCCCTCCACTTT; CDR3: CASSLAPLVGPLHF
J: TRBJ2-7; D: NA; V: TRBV2; size: once; length: 15; DNA: TGTGCCAGCAGAGACGGACCAAATGACTCCTACGAGCAGTACTTC; CDR3: CASRDGPNDSYEQYF
J: TRBJ1-2; D: NA; V: TRBV29-1; size: NA; length: 13; DNA: TGCAGCGTTGGTCCGGCAGCGAGCTATGGCTACACCTTC; CDR3: CSVGPAASYGYTF
J: TRBJ1-2; D: TRBD1; V: TRBV19; size: NA; length: 14; DNA: TGTGCCAGTAGCCCTAACAGGGGGCATCGTGGCTACACCTTC; CDR3: CASSPNRGHRGYTF
J: TRBJ2-7; D: NA; V: TRBV29-1; size: NA; length: 19; DNA: TGCAGCGTTGAAAGTCGGGACCGAGACTCCAGGCCCGTCTCCTACGAGCAGTACTTC; CDR3: CSVESRDRDSRPVSYEQYF
J: TRBJ1-5; D: NA; V: TRBV4-1; size: NA; length: 17; DNA: TGCGCCAGCAGCCAGAGGTGGGGGCAGGGTTATTCTCAGCCCCAGCATTTT; CDR3: CASSQRWGQGYSQPQHF
J: TRBJ2-7; D: NA; V: TRBV5-8; size: NA; length: 15; DNA: TGTGCCAGCAGCTTGGGGTGGAGTCCCTCCTACGAGCAGTACTTC; CDR3: CASSLGWSPSYEQYF
J: TRBJ1-1; D: NA; V: TRBV27; size: few; length: 16; DNA: TGTGCCAGCAGTCTACACAGGGTAGGGAGGAACACTGAAGCTTTCTTT; CDR3: CASSLHRVGRNTEAFF
J: TRBJ1-1; D: NA; V: TRBV7-2; size: NA; length: 14; DNA: TGTGCCAGCAGCTTAGGGCCTAGGGGGATTATGACTTTCTTT; CDR3: CASSLGPRGIMTFF
J: TRBJ2-1; D: TRBD1; V: TRBV29-1; size: NA; length: 13; DNA: TGCAGCGCTGGGGACAGGGGGTACAATGAGCAGTTCTTC; CDR3: CSAGDRGYNEQFF
J: TRBJ2-2; D: TRBD2; V: TRBV9; size: NA; length: 17; DNA: TGTGCCAGCAGCGGATTATTAGGACTAGCGGGTGCCGGGGAGCTGTTTTTT; CDR3: CASSGLLGLAGAGELFF
J: TRBJ1-1; D: NA; V: TRBV10-3; size: NA; length: 12; DNA: TGTGCCATCAGTGCAGGGTCGGCTGAAGCTTTCTTT; CDR3: CAISAGSAEAFF
J: TRBJ1-2; D: NA; V: TRBV3-1/TRBV3-2; size: NA; length: 16; DNA: TGTGCCAGCAGCCAAGGGGTTTGGACAGCTAACTATGGCTACACCTTC; CDR3: CASSQGVWTANYGYTF
J: TRBJ1-1; D: NA; V: TRBV2; size: NA; length: 15; DNA: TGTGCCAGCAGTGAAGATCTGGGGCGAAACACTGAAGCTTTCTTT; CDR3: CASSEDLGRNTEAFF
J: TRBJ1-1; D: NA; V: TRBV5-1; size: NA; length: 12; DNA: TGCGCCAGCAGCCTCAGGGGCACTGAAGCTTTCTTT; CDR3: CASSLRGTEAFF
J: TRBJ2-1; D: NA; V: TRBV11-3; size: NA; length: 12; DNA: TGTGCCAGCAGCTTAGACCACGATGAGCAGTTCTTC; CDR3: CASSLDHDEQFF
J: TRBJ2-7; D: TRBD2; V: TRBV4-2; size: NA; length: 16; DNA: TGTGCCAGCAGCCAAGCGGGAACGGGAGGGGGATACGAGCAGTACTTC; CDR3: CASSQAGTGGGYEQYF
J: TRBJ2-3; D: NA; V: TRBV20-1; size: NA; length: 11; DNA: TGCAGTGCTATACACAGCGATACGCAGTATTTT; CDR3: CSAIHSDTQYF